This T cell receptor beta chain was identified in a study of Graves' ophthalmopathy and Graves' hyperthyroidism. In germline, CDR1 is DFQATT, CDR2 SNEGSKA (reference sequence). CDR3 length: 13 amino acids. Donors with ophthalmopathy: moderate-to-severe activity, CAS ≥3, NOSPECS ≥4, duration under 3 months. The authors amplified TCR beta CDR3 regions, and they did so from RNA transcripts for repertoire sequencing. First-round RT-PCR with HTBI primers preceded a second-round multiplex PCR. TCRdb recomputed calls from the multiplex PCR reads with MiXCR, one row per CDR3 protein. This sample has about 640,000 distinct CDR3 sequences, with about two fifths found just once. Turning to this clonotype: Sequence at one end of the junction differs from germline and may be a read error.

The sequence came from an adult man with Graves' ophthalmopathy. The chain combines TRBV20-1 with TRBJ2-7; D perhaps matches TRBD2 (7 bases). The sample was peripheral blood. In nucleotides, the CDR3 is TGCAGTACTAGCGACAGGAGCTCCTACGAGCAGTACTTC. Its protein is CSTSDRSSYEQYF.